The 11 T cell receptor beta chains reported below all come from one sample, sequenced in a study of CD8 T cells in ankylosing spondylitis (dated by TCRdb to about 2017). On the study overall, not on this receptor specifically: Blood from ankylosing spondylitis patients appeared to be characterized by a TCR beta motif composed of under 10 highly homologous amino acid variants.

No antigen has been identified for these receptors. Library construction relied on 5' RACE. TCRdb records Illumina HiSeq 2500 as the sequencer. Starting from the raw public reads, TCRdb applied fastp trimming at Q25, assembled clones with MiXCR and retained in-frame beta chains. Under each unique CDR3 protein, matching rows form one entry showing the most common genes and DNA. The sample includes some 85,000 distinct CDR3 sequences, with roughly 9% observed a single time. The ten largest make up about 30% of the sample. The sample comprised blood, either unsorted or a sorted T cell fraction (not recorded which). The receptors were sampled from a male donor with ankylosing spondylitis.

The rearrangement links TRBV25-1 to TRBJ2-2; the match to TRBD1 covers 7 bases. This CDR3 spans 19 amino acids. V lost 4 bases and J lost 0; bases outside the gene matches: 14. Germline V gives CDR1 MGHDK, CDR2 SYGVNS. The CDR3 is CASSGGPGTVYTNTGELFF. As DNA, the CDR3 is TGTGCCAGCAGTGGGGGGCCCGGGACAGTCTACACGAACACCGGGGAGCTGTTTTTT.

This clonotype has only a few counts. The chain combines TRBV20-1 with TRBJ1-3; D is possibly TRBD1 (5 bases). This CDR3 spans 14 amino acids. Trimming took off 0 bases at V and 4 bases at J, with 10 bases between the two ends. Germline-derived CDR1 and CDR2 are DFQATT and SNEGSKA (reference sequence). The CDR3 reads CSARDQGVGNTIYF. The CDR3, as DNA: TGCAGTGCTAGAGATCAGGGAGTCGGAAACACCATATATTTT.

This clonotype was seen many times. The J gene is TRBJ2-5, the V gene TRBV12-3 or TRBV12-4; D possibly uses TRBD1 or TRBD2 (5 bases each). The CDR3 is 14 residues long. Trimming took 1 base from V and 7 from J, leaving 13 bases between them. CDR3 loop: CASSLGDGGSTQYF. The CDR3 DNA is TGTGCCAGCAGTTTAGGGGACGGTGGATCGACCCAGTACTTC.

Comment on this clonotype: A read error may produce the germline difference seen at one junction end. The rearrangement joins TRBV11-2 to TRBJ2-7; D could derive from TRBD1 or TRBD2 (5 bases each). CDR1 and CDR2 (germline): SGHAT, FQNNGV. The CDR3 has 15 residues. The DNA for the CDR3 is TGTGCCAGCAGCTTAACCTCCGGGACGGTCTACGAGCAGCACTTC. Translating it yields CASSLTSGTVYEQHF.

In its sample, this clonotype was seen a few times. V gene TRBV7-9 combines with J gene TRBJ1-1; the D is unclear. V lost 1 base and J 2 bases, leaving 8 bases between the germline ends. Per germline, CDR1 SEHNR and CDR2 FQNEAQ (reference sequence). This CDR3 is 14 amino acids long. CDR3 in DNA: TGTGCCAGCAGCTTAGTCTTAGTTAACACTGAAGCTTTCTTT. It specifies CASSLVLVNTEAFF. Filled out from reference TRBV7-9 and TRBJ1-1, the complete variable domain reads DTGVSQNPRHKITKRGQNVTFRCDPISEHNRLYWYRQTLGQGPEFLTYFQNEAQLEKSRLLSDRFSAERPKGSFSTLEIQRTEQGDSAMYLCASSLVLVNTEAFFGQGTRLTVV.

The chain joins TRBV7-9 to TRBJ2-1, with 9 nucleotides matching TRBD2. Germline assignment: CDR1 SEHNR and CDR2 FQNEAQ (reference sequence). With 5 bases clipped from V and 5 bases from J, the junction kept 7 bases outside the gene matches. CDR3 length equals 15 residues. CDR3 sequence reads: CASSPRTSANNEQFF. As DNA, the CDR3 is TGTGCCAGCAGCCCGCGGACTAGCGCAAACAATGAGCAGTTCTTC. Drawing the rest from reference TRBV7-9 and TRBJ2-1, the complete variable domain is DTGVSQNPRHKITKRGQNVTFRCDPISEHNRLYWYRQTLGQGPEFLTYFQNEAQLEKSRLLSDRFSAERPKGSFSTLEIQRTEQGDSAMYLCASSPRTSANNEQFFGPGTRLTVL.

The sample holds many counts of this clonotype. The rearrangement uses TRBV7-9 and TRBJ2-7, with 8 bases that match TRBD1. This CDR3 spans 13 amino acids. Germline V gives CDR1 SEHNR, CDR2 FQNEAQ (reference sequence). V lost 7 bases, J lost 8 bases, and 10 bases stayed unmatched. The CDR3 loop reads CASNPGQGEQQYF. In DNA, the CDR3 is TGTGCCAGCAACCCTGGACAGGGAGAACAGCAGTACTTC.

The CDR3 reads CASSISRATEAFF. DNA of the CDR3: TGTGCCAGTAGTATAAGTCGGGCCACTGAAGCTTTCTTT. The rearrangement uses TRBV19 and TRBJ1-1; no clear D gene. This CDR3 spans 13 amino acids. CDR1 is LNHDA, CDR2 SQIVND, per germline (reference sequence). Trimming took 2 bases from V and 4 from J, leaving 8 bases between them.

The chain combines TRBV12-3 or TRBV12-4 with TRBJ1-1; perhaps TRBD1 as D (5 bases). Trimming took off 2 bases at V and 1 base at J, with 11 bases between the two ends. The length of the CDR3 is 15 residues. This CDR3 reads CASSLIWGRNTEAFF. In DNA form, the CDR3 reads TGTGCCAGCAGTTTAATCTGGGGGAGGAACACTGAAGCTTTCTTT.

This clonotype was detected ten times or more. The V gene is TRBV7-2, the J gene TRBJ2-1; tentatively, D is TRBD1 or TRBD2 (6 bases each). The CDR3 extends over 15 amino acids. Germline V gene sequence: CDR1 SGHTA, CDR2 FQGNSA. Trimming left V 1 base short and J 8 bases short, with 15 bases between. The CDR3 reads CASSLVRGVSDEQFF. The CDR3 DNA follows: TGTGCCAGCAGCTTAGTAAGGGGGGTATCGGATGAGCAGTTCTTC.

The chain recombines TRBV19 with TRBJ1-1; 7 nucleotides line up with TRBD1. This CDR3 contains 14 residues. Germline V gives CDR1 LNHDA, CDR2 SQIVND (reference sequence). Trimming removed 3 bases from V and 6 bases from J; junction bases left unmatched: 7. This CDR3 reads CASSITGEAAEAFF. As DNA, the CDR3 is TGTGCCAGTAGTATTACAGGGGAGGCCGCTGAAGCTTTCTTT. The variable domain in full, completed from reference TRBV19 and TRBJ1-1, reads DGGITQSPKYLFRKEGQNVTLSCEQNLNHDAMYWYRQDPGQGLRLIYYSQIVNDFQKGDIAEGYSVSREKKESFPLTVTSAQKNPTAFYLCASSITGEAAEAFFGQGTRLTVV.